This is a list of T cell receptor beta chains from one sample in a study of molecular identifiers for immune sequencing clone quantification. From the PCR reads, TCRdb called clonotypes with MiXCR, one entry per CDR3 protein. The sample holds approximately 90,000 distinct CDR3 sequences; around a fifth are singletons and the top ten take more than 0.85%. Sequenced material: naive CD8+ T cells from blood, with Jurkat cell RNA spiked in. Source of these receptors: a human donor in good health. Some libraries in this study had Jurkat cell RNA spiked in. CDR3s include the opening cysteine and the closing phenylalanine or tryptophan. The D gene is left open where the match is weak. The size field is filled for only some rows; it gives once, few, many or a size class.

j_call d_call v_call clone_size cdr3_nt cdr3_aa
TRBJ2-7 TRBD1 TRBV27 many TGTGCCAGCAGTTTATCACAGGGGGCCTACGAGCAGTACTTC CASSLSQGAYEQYF
TRBJ1-5 NA TRBV13 many TGTGCCAGCAGCCACCGAAACCAGCCCCAGCATTTT CASSHRNQPQHF
TRBJ2-2 TRBD1 TRBV6-5 many TGTGCCAGCAGTCACCCCCGGGACAGGGTTACCGGGGAGCTGTTTTTT CASSHPRDRVTGELFF
TRBJ2-1 TRBD1 TRBV12-3/TRBV12-4 few TGTGCCAGCGGGACAGGTTCCTACAATGAGCAGTTCTTC CASGTGSYNEQFF
TRBJ1-1 NA TRBV4-3 many TGCGCCAGCAGCCAAGATCAGAGGGTGGGGGCCCGGACTGAAGCTTTCTTT CASSQDQRVGARTEAFF
TRBJ1-6 NA TRBV13 NA TGTGCCAGCAGCGAATACAATGACGGAAATAATTCACCCCTCCACTTT CASSEYNDGNNSPLHF
TRBJ2-1 NA TRBV7-6 NA TGTGCCAGCAGCTTCATCCAGGGATTGGATGAGCAGTTCTTC CASSFIQGLDEQFF
TRBJ1-5 TRBD1 TRBV4-1 NA TGCGCCAGCAGCCCCCGACAGGGTGGTCAGCCCCAGCATTTT CASSPRQGGQPQHF
TRBJ1-1 NA TRBV15 many TGTGCCACCAGCATCGGTGGTCGGAGCACTGAAGCTTTCTTT CATSIGGRSTEAFF
TRBJ2-1 TRBD1 TRBV4-3 few TGCGCCAGCAGCCCCGCGACAGGGGCCTCCTACAATGAGCAGTTCTTC CASSPATGASYNEQFF
TRBJ1-1 NA TRBV7-9 many TGTGCCAGCAGCTCTAGCCTCGGACAGCTTGCGACTGAAGCTTTCTTT CASSSSLGQLATEAFF
TRBJ2-1 NA TRBV5-4 few TGTGCCAGCAGCCCAGGTTCGCATGAGCAGTTCTTC CASSPGSHEQFF
TRBJ2-3 TRBD2 TRBV5-1 many TGCGCCAGCAGCTTGTCGGCTAGCGGGAGTGACGATACGCAGTATTTT CASSLSASGSDDTQYF
TRBJ1-1 NA TRBV7-2 many TGTGCCAGCAGCTTAGCCCCGGGGGGGCGCGGCACTGAAGCTTTCTTT CASSLAPGGRGTEAFF
TRBJ2-2 NA TRBV7-2 few TGTGCCAGCAGCTTACAGGGCCTCACCTTGAACACCGGGGAGCTGTTTTTT CASSLQGLTLNTGELFF
TRBJ2-7 TRBD2 TRBV7-3 NA TGTGCCAGCAGCTTAACTGGACTAGCGGGATACGAGCAGTACTTC CASSLTGLAGYEQYF
TRBJ1-1 NA TRBV7-9 NA TGTGCCAGCAGCTTAATCCGTGGGGGGGCGAACACTGAAGCTTTCTTT CASSLIRGGANTEAFF
TRBJ2-7 TRBD1 TRBV7-9 many TGTGCCAGCAGCCCGAAGGACAGGGAGTATGAGCAGTACTTC CASSPKDREYEQYF
TRBJ1-4 NA TRBV4-1 NA TGCGCCAGCAGCCAAGCTAGCGCCCTTAATGAAAAACTGTTTTTT CASSQASALNEKLFF
TRBJ1-2 NA TRBV19 NA TGTGTCGGTAGTGGAGGGAGCGGCTATGGCTACACCTTC CVGSGGSGYGYTF
TRBJ1-5 TRBD1 TRBV12-3/TRBV12-4 many TGTGCCAGCAGTGGACAGGGGGTGGGCAATCAGCCCCAGCATTTT CASSGQGVGNQPQHF
TRBJ2-7 NA TRBV27 few TGTGCCAGCGGCCTTACAAGCTACGAGCAGTACTTC CASGLTSYEQYF
TRBJ1-2 NA TRBV29-1 many TGCAGCGTTGGGCAAAACTATGGCTACACCTTC CSVGQNYGYTF
TRBJ1-1 TRBD1 TRBV4-3 many TGCGCCAGCAGCCAAGATTTGACAGGGGGGGGTATCACTGAAGCTTTCTTT CASSQDLTGGGITEAFF
TRBJ2-1 TRBD2 TRBV7-6 many TGTGCCAGCAGCCGTACTAGCGGGGGGGACGGTGAGCAGTTCTTC CASSRTSGGDGEQFF
TRBJ2-7 NA TRBV6-1 many TGTGCCAGCAGTGACCTAGGTGGCGGCTACGAGCAGTACTTC CASSDLGGGYEQYF
TRBJ1-5 NA TRBV20-1 many TGCAGTGCACTGGACGGCAATCAGCCCCAGCATTTT CSALDGNQPQHF
TRBJ1-6 NA TRBV3-1 NA TGTGCCAGCAGCCAAACCTGGACAGACGCTAATTCACCCCTCCACTTT CASSQTWTDANSPLHF
TRBJ2-1 NA TRBV6-2/TRBV6-3 few TGTGCCGGGGGGGCTTACTACAATGAGCAGTTCTTC CAGGAYYNEQFF
TRBJ2-7 NA TRBV9 few TGTGCCAGCAGCGTAGGCGGGAGACAGGGAACCTACGAGCAGTACTTC CASSVGGRQGTYEQYF
TRBJ1-2 NA TRBV6-2/TRBV6-3 few TGTGCCAGCAGCTACGGGGCAGGGGCCTATGGCTACACCTTC CASSYGAGAYGYTF
TRBJ2-3 NA TRBV29-1 many TGCAGCGTTGACGGGTCAGATAACACAGATACGCAGTATTTT CSVDGSDNTDTQYF
TRBJ2-7 NA TRBV10-3 many TGTGCCATCAGTGAGTCTCTGGCGACCTACGAGCAGTACTTC CAISESLATYEQYF
TRBJ2-1 NA TRBV28 NA TGTGCCAGCAGTTCTCCACTGTCCTACAATGAGCAGTTCTTC CASSSPLSYNEQFF
TRBJ2-5 NA TRBV4-3 many TGCGCCAGCAGCCAAGACTATTCCCAAGAGACCCAGTACTTC CASSQDYSQETQYF
TRBJ2-2 NA TRBV7-9 many TGTGCCAGCAGCTTAGTTTCCAACACCGGGGAGCTGTTTTTT CASSLVSNTGELFF
TRBJ2-3 NA TRBV6-2/TRBV6-3 many TGTGCCAGCAGTCCTTTCGGTCCGAACACAGATACGCAGTATTTT CASSPFGPNTDTQYF
TRBJ2-5 NA TRBV4-1 NA TGCGCCAGCAGCCAAGATATAAGAGGCGGAGGAGAGACCCAGTACTTC CASSQDIRGGGETQYF
TRBJ2-7 TRBD2 TRBV5-4 many TGTGCCAGCAGCTCCGGACTAGCGGGAGGGCCAGGCGAGCAGTACTTC CASSSGLAGGPGEQYF
TRBJ2-5 TRBD2 TRBV7-6 many TGTGCCAGCAGCTTAGTCCTAGCGGGGACCCAAGAGACCCAGTACTTC CASSLVLAGTQETQYF
TRBJ2-1 NA TRBV6-5 many TGTGCCAGCAGCCTACCTGCAGGTGAGCAGTTCTTC CASSLPAGEQFF
TRBJ2-5 NA TRBV7-9 many TGTGCCTCATCCGAGGCCTCACAAGAGACCCAGTACTTC CASSEASQETQYF
TRBJ2-7 TRBD1 TRBV5-1 many TGCGCCAGCAGCTTGTGGACAGGGGAAACCTACGAGCAGTACTTC CASSLWTGETYEQYF
TRBJ2-3 NA TRBV6-2/TRBV6-3 many TGTGCCAGCAGTTTCTGGGGGAAAGATACGCAGTATTTT CASSFWGKDTQYF
TRBJ2-7 NA TRBV5-4 many TGTGCCAGCGGGGGCAGGAGCACCTACGAGCAGTACTTC CASGGRSTYEQYF
TRBJ1-1 NA TRBV9 many TGTGCCAGCAGCGCGGAGGCCGGGTGGACTGAAGCTTTCTTT CASSAEAGWTEAFF
TRBJ2-3 NA TRBV28 NA TGTGCCAGCAGTTTATTTTCCAGCGGACGAACCCGGGATACGCAGTATTTT CASSLFSSGRTRDTQYF
TRBJ1-5 NA TRBV6-2/TRBV6-3 few TGTGCCAGCAGTTCGCCCTTTCTGAAGGACAATCAGCCCCAGCATTTT CASSSPFLKDNQPQHF
TRBJ2-2 TRBD1 TRBV6-2/TRBV6-3 NA TGTGCCAGCAGTCCTCAGGACAGGGGGCTTGATAACACCGGGGAGCTGTTTTTT CASSPQDRGLDNTGELFF
TRBJ2-3 NA TRBV27 many TGTGCCAGCAGCCCAGGGACTGTCCCTAGCACAGATACGCAGTATTTT CASSPGTVPSTDTQYF
TRBJ1-1 NA TRBV4-3 many TGCGCCAGCAGCCAATCGCTGGGCACTGAAGCTTTCTTT CASSQSLGTEAFF
TRBJ1-5 TRBD1 TRBV4-3 few TGCGCCAGCAGCCATCTCGGGACAGGGCTATTATATAGCAATCAGCCCCAGCATTTT CASSHLGTGLLYSNQPQHF